The following is a T cell receptor beta chain sequence with its context. The data derive from a study of CD8+ T cells in alopecia areata. The wider study: Treated patients swallowed 5 to 10 mg of oral tofacitinib twice daily.

In each case, RNA was isolated and then reverse transcribed into cDNA as the sequencing template. Clones were read by immunoSEQ multiplex PCR, and TCRdb kept only the in-frame ones, dropping some. The data contain about 140,000 clones, around 86% of them singletons. Treatment given: oral pan-JAK inhibitor, 5-10 mg twice daily. Lesional scalp punch biopsies and peripheral blood came from alopecia areata patients. Between the trimmed V and J ends, which lost 3 bases and 6 bases, there was a span of 26 bases. This CDR3 contains 18 residues. Germline V gene data show CDR1 as SGDLS and CDR2 as YYNGEE. The TCR was taken from a human donor with alopecia areata. The specimen comprised CD8+ T cells sorted from blood, sampled at week 4, from a patient treated with tofacitinib. The J gene is TRBJ2-3, the V gene TRBV9; possibly TRBD1 for D (5 bases). CDR3 residues: CASSGETWGAVLSDTQYF. As DNA, the CDR3 is TGTGCCAGCAGCGGGGAAACTTGGGGCGCTGTGCTTTCGGATACGCAGTATTTT. The whole variable domain, remainder taken from reference TRBV9 and TRBJ2-3, is DSGVTQTPKHLITATGQRVTLRCSPRSGDLSVYWYQQSLDQGLQFLIQYYNGEERAKGNILERFSAQQFPDLHSELNLSSLELGDSALYFCASSGETWGAVLSDTQYFGPGTRLTVL.